This note documents a single TCR beta chain sequence. This sample was taken from a study of cytomegalovirus exposure and HLA in healthy donors. PCR employed 60 Vbeta and 13 Jbeta primers. Libraries were prepared by immunoSEQ multiplex PCR; TCRdb keeps only in-frame clonotypes and omits some of them. The sample has some 150,000 clones; 80% to 90% are singletons. Trimming left V 5 bases short and J 4 bases short, with 17 bases between. The CDR3 is 15 amino acids. CDR1 is SGHAT and CDR2 is FQNNGV in the germline V gene. The rearrangement uses TRBV11-2 and TRBJ1-1, with D perhaps TRBD1 (5 bases). Sequenced sample: PBMCs. This sequence originates from a young woman in good health and CMV-seropositive. CDR3 loop: CASSLRGGFVTEAFF. In DNA, the CDR3 is TGTGCCAGCAGCCTCCGCGGGGGGTTCGTCACTGAAGCTTTCTTT.